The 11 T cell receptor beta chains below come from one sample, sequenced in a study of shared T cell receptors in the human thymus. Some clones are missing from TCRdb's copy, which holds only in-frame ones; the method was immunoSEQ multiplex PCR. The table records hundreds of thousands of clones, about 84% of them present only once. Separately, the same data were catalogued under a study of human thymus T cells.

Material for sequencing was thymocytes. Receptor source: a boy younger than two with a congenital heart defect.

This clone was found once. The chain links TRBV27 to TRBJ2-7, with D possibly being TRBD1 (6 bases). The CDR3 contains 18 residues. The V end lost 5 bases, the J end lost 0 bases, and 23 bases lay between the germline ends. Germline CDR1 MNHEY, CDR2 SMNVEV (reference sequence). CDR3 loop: CASSPRRTPRDTSYEQYF. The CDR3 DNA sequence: TGTGCCAGCAGTCCCCGTCGTACACCCCGGGACACCTCCTACGAGCAGTACTTC.

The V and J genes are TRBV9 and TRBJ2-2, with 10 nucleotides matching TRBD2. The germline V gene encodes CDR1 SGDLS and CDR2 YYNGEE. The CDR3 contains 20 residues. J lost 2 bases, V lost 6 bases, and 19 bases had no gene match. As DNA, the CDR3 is TGTGCCAGCACCGCTCATGCTGGACTAGCGGACAAACCTAACACCGGGGAGCTGTTTTTT. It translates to CASTAHAGLADKPNTGELFF.

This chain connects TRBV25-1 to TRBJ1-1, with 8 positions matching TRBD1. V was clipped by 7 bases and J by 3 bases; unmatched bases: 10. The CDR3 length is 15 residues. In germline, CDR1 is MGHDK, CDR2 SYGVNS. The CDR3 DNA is TGTGCCAGCATCCCCCCAGGGGGCTACTACACTGAAGCTTTCTTT. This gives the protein CASIPPGGYYTEAFF.

The CDR3 sequence: CASSLDVSENTGELFF. The CDR3 nucleotides are TGTGCCAGCAGCTTAGACGTCAGCGAGAACACCGGGGAGCTGTTTTTT. The V gene is TRBV11-3, the J gene TRBJ2-2; D is unresolved. The germline CDR1 and CDR2 sequences are SGHNT and YENEEA. With 0 bases removed from V and 1 base from J, the gap between germline ends came to 9 bases. The CDR3 runs to 16 residues.

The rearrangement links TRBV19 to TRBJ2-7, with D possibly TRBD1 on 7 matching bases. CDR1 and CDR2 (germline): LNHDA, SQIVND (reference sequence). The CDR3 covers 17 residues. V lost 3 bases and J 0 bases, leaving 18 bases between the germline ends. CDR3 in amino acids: CASSMATAGQSSYEQYF. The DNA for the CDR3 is TGTGCCAGTAGTATGGCCACTGCGGGACAGAGCTCCTACGAGCAGTACTTC.

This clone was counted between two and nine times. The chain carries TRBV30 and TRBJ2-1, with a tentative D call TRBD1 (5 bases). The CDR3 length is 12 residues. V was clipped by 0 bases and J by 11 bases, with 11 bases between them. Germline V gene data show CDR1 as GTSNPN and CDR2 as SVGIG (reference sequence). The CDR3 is CAWSVGGQKQFF. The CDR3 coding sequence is TGTGCCTGGAGTGTAGGCGGACAAAAGCAGTTCTTC.

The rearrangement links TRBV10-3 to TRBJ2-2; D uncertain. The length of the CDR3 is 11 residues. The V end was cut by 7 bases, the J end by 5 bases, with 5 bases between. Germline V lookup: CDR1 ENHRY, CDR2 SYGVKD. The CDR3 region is CAITETGELFF. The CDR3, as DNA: TGTGCCATCACCGAGACCGGGGAGCTGTTTTTT.

CDR3 DNA: TGTGCCAGCTCTGAAGACGGGCGGGAGGGCCGCGAGCAGTTCTTC. The encoded protein is CASSEDGREGREQFF. The chain uses TRBV6-4 and TRBJ2-1, with 9 nucleotides matching TRBD2. Trimming cost V 8 bases and J 10 bases; bases outside gene matches: 15. Germline V gives CDR1 MRHNA, CDR2 SNTAGT. CDR3 length: 15 residues.

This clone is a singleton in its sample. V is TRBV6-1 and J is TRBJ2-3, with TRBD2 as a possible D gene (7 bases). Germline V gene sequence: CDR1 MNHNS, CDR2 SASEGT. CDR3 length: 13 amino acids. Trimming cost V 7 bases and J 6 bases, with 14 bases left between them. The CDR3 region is CASTMGGADTQYF. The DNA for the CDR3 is TGTGCCAGCACCATGGGGGGGGCCGATACGCAGTATTTT.

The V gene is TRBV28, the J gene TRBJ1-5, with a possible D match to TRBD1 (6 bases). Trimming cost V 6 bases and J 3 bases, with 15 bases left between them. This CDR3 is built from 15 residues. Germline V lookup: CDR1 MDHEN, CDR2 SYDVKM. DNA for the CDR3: TGTGCCAGCAGCCGGGGGGGGGCTTACAATCAGCCCCAGCATTTT. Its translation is CASSRGGAYNQPQHF.

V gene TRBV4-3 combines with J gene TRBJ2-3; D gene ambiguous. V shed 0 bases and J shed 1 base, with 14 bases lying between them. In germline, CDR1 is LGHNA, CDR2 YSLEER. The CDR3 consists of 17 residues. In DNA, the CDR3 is TGCGCCAGCAGCCAAGATCGATACAGCCCCGGCACAGATACGCAGTATTTT. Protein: CASSQDRYSPGTDTQYF.